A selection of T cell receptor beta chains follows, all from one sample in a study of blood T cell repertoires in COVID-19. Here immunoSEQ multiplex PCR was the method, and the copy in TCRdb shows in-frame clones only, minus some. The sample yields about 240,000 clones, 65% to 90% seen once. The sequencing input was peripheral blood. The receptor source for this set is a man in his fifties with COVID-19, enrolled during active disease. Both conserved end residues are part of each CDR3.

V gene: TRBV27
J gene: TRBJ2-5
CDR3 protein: CASSYWGSGRETQYF

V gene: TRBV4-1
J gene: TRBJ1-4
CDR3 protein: CASSQEAVGATNEKLFF

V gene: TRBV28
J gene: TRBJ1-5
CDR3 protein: CASSPPGQGVNQPQHF

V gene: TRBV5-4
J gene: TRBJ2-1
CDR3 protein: CASSLAERTSGRGEQFF

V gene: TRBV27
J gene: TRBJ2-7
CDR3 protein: CASGSGHNFYEQYF

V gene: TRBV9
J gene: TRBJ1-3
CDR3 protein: CASSVGGAGNTIYF

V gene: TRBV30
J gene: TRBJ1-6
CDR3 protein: CAWSGAYNSPLHF

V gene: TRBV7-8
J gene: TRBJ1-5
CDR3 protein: CASSFQGLGQPQHF

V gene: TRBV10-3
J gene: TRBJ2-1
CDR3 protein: CAIFSGGAGNEQFF

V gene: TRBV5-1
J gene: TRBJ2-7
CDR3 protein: CASSLGTVTSYEQYF

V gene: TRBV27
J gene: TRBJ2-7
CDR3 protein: CASSTRTGFKEQYF

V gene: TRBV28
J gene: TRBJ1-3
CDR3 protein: CASSSWLGPNSGNTIYF

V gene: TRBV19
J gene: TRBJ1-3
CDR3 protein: CASTPETGYGNTIYF

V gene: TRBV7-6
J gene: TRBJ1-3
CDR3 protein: CASSLSGRSSGNTIYF

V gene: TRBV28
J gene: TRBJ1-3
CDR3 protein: CASSFSMGPHSGNTIYF

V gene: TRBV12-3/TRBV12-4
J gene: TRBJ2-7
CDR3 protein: CAIRARQEDEQYF

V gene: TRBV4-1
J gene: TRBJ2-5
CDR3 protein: CASSQDPPQGLQETQYF

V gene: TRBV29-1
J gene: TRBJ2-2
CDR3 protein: CSVLRGGVAGELFF

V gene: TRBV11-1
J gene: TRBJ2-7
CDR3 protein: CASSLRRVYEQYF

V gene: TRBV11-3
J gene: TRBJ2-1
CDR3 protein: CASSETSEAFEEQFF

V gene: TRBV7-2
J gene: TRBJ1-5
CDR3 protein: CASSPRWRGGQPQHF

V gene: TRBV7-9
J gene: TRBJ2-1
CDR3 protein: CASREISSYNEQFF

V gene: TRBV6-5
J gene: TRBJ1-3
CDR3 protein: CASSRDSRGNTIYF

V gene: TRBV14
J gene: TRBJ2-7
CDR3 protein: CASSREGVYEQYF

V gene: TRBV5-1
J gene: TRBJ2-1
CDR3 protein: CASSLANSGSPYNEQFF

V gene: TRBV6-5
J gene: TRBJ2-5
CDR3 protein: CASSLTDTLETQYF

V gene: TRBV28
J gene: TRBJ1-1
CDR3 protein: CASSLAGDILGVFF

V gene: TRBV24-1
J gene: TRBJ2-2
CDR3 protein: CATSDLSSGGTGELFF

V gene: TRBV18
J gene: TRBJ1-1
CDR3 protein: CASSPPAGATHTEAFF

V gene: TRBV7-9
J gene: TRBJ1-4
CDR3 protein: CASASGFGVGNEKLFF

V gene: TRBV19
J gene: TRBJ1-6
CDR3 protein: CASSPGTGGNSPLHF

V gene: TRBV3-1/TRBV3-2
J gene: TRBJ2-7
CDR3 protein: CASSQGTGGYEQYF

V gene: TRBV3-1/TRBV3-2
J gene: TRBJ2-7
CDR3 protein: CASSHPQGGEQYF

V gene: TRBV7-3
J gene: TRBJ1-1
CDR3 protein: CASSSTGGVNTEAFF

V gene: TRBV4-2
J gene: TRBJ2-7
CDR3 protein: CASSQGAGSSYEQYF

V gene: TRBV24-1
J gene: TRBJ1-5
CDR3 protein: CATSGTGADDQPQHF

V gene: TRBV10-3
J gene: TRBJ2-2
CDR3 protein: CAIRGRGGELFF

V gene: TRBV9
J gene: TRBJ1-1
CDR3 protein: CASSLGQGLNTEAFF

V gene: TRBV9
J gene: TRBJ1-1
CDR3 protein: CASSQRVVGTEAFF

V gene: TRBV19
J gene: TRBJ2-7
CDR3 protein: CASSTWDRGYEQYF

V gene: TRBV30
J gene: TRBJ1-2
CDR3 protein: CAWSVHRVYGYTF

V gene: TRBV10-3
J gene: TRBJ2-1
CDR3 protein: CAIDDRGGAYYNEQFF